The present T cell receptor beta chain was sequenced within a study of blood T cell repertoires in COVID-19. This clone showed up just once. Clones were sequenced by immunoSEQ multiplex PCR, and TCRdb holds only the in-frame ones, with some missing. The sample yields some 400,000 clones, 85% to 90% seen once. This CDR3 has 15 amino acids. Germline V gene lookup returns CDR1 MNHNS and CDR2 SASEGT. V was cut by 3 bases and J by 4 bases, with 15 bases left in between. Participants came from roughly 25 US areas, aged roughly 18 to 90 years. Sequenced: PBMCs or T cells enriched from blood (not recorded which). The chain is built from TRBV6-1 and TRBJ1-1; the D gene is possibly TRBD1 (5 bases). The sequence was obtained from a woman aged 30 to 39 who had recovered from COVID-19. The chain's CDR3 is CASSDPGGRGTEAFF. The DNA for the CDR3 is TGTGCCAGCAGTGACCCCGGGGGACGGGGCACTGAAGCTTTCTTT.